Below, 32 T cell receptor beta chains from the same sample are listed, as sequenced in a study of blood T cell repertoires in COVID-19. This table comes from immunoSEQ multiplex PCR, and its TCRdb copy is limited to in-frame clones, with some not included. The repertoire holds 150,000 to 250,000 clones, with approximately 84% as singletons. Sequencing was carried out using PBMCs or T cells enriched from blood (not recorded which). The receptor source for this set is a man in his forties or fifties who had recovered from COVID-19.

V gene TRBV4-3 combines with J gene TRBJ1-2; D might be TRBD1 (5 bases). Germline V gene sequence: CDR1 LGHNA, CDR2 YSLEER. Trimming removed 1 base at V and 5 bases at J, with 11 bases between. The CDR3 totals 14 residues. The chain's CDR3 is CASSQVKGTYGYTF. In DNA form, the CDR3 reads TGCGCCAGCAGCCAAGTGAAGGGGACTTATGGCTACACCTTC.

The V call is TRBV5-1, the J call TRBJ1-4, with D possibly matching TRBD1 (6 bases). V lost 2 bases to trimming and J lost 0 bases, with 8 bases between them. This CDR3 is 15 amino acids long. Germline V lookup: CDR1 SGHRS, CDR2 YFSETQ. The CDR3 protein is CASSLQGATNEKLFF. Here the CDR3 DNA reads TGCGCCAGCAGCTTACAGGGCGCAACTAATGAAAAACTGTTTTTT.

This chain joins TRBV9 and TRBJ1-6; D is uncertain. Trimming removed 0 bases at V and 4 bases at J, with 26 bases between. CDR1 and CDR2 from the germline V gene are SGDLS and YYNGEE. This CDR3 spans 21 amino acids. The CDR3 DNA reads TGTGCCAGCAGCGTAGCTTTGGGTTTATTTGAAGGGAGGCAATATAATTCACCCCTCCACTTT. Its protein product is CASSVALGLFEGRQYNSPLHF.

J is TRBJ1-1 and V is TRBV10-1; unclear D gene. The CDR3 consists of 13 residues. Germline values: CDR1 WNHNN, CDR2 SYGVQD (reference sequence). Trimming shortened V by 8 bases and J by 0 bases, and 10 bases separated the two germline ends. The CDR3 here is CASGTGMNTEAFF. The CDR3 DNA reads TGCGCCAGCGGAACCGGGATGAACACTGAAGCTTTCTTT.

The chain is built from TRBV30 and TRBJ1-2, with D possibly TRBD1 on 6 matching bases. This CDR3 contains 14 residues. CDR1 is GTSNPN and CDR2 is SVGIG in the germline V gene (reference sequence). V gave up 4 bases and J gave up 2 bases, with 14 bases separating them. CDR3 loop: CAWTRHQGNYGYTF. CDR3 in DNA: TGTGCCTGGACGAGACATCAGGGGAACTATGGCTACACCTTC.

The chain employs TRBV21-1 and TRBJ1-3; the D call TRBD1 from the table was never checked on the DNA. TRBV21-1 counts as a pseudogene. The CDR3 extends over 21 amino acids. CDR3 sequence (DNA): TGTGCCAGCAGCAAAGAGTGGGCAGGGGGCCTCTTCTCCCTCTTCGGAAACACCATATATTTT. It specifies CASSKEWAGGLFSLFGNTIYF.

V is TRBV2 and J is TRBJ2-7; D might be TRBD1 (7 bases). The CDR3 extends over 15 amino acids. Deletions cut 0 bases from V and 5 bases from J, with 14 bases between. Germline values: CDR1 SNHLY, CDR2 FYNNEI. The CDR3 nucleotides are TGTGCCAGCAGTGAAGCTGGAGGGGGCGCAGACGAGCAGTACTTC. Its protein product is CASSEAGGGADEQYF.

The gene calls are TRBV19 and TRBJ1-5; D remains ambiguous. Between the trimmed V and J ends, which lost 6 bases and 0 bases, there was a span of 9 bases. The CDR3 totals 14 residues. CDR1 is LNHDA, CDR2 SQIVND, per germline (reference sequence). The CDR3 nucleotides read TGTGCCAGTAGGAGACTGAGTAGCAATCAGCCCCAGCATTTT. It specifies CASRRLSSNQPQHF.

V gene TRBV5-1 combines with J gene TRBJ1-1; 8 bases are shared with TRBD1. CDR1 and CDR2 (germline): SGHRS, YFSETQ. V lost 3 bases and J lost 1; bases outside the gene matches: 2. The CDR3 length is 14 residues. The CDR3 bases are TGCGCCAGCAGCTCTGGACAGGGGAACACTGAAGCTTTCTTT. Its translation is CASSSGQGNTEAFF.

CDR3 DNA: TGTGCCAGCAGCTTAGATCGGACTAGCACAGATACGCAGTATTTT. Amino acids: CASSLDRTSTDTQYF. The chain has TRBV11-2 and TRBJ2-3; TRBD2 is a possible D gene (5 bases). Germline assignment: CDR1 SGHAT and CDR2 FQNNGV. Trimming removed 0 bases from V and 0 bases from J, with 7 bases in between. The CDR3 covers 15 residues. Full variable domain (outside the CDR3, taken from reference TRBV11-2 and TRBJ2-3): EAGVAQSPRYKIIEKRQSVAFWCNPISGHATLYWYQQILGQGPKLLIQFQNNGVVDDSQLPKDRFSAERLKGVDSTLKIQPAKLEDSAVYLCASSLDRTSTDTQYFGPGTRLTVL.

The chain couples TRBV18 to TRBJ1-1; 7 bases map to TRBD1. The trim removed 3 bases at V and 3 bases at J, leaving 4 bases unmatched. Germline assignment: CDR1 KGHSH and CDR2 LQKENI. The length of the CDR3 is 14 residues. CDR3 in amino acids: CASSPKGADTEAFF. The CDR3 DNA is TGTGCCAGCTCACCCAAGGGGGCGGACACTGAAGCTTTCTTT.

This chain connects TRBV10-1 to TRBJ2-2, with D tentatively TRBD2 (6 bases). Germline loops: CDR1 WNHNN, CDR2 SYGVQD (reference sequence). The CDR3 is 16 residues long. V was shortened by 4 bases and J by 0 bases, with 12 bases between the two germline ends. The CDR3 DNA follows: TGCGCCAGCAGTGGAGTGCGGGACGCGAACACCGGGGAGCTGTTTTTT. Amino acids: CASSGVRDANTGELFF.

J is TRBJ1-1 and V is TRBV28; 8 bases are a match to TRBD1. V shed 4 bases, J shed 0 bases, and the junction held 10 bases outside the gene matches. The V gene's germline CDR1 is MDHEN and CDR2 SYDVKM. The CDR3 runs to 17 residues. CDR3 amino acids: CASSSRQGALLNTEAFF. Here the CDR3 DNA reads TGTGCCAGCAGTTCCCGGCAGGGGGCCCTCTTGAACACTGAAGCTTTCTTT.

The CDR3 nucleotides are TGTGCCAGCAGTCGGGACAGGGGGTACACCATATATTTT. It encodes CASSRDRGYTIYF. V gene TRBV27 combines with J gene TRBJ1-3; TRBD1 agrees at 11 bases. This CDR3 is 13 amino acids long. With 5 bases clipped from V and 8 bases from J, the junction kept 2 bases outside the gene matches. Germline CDR1 is MNHEY and CDR2 is SMNVEV (reference sequence).

The rearrangement uses TRBV4-3 and TRBJ1-1; D is unclear. The V end was cut by 3 bases, the J end by 3 bases, with 20 bases between. This CDR3 region has 17 residues. CDR1 is LGHNA, CDR2 YSLEER, per germline. In DNA form, the CDR3 reads TGCGCCAGCAGCCAGGGCCTACGGGGTGGAGGTGACACTGAAGCTTTCTTT. It translates to CASSQGLRGGGDTEAFF.

The rearrangement uses TRBV4-2 and TRBJ2-7; the D gene is possibly TRBD1 (6 bases). The CDR3 has 13 amino acids. The germline V gene has CDR1 LGHNA and CDR2 YNFKEQ. Trimming removed 2 bases at V and 7 bases at J, with 12 bases between. The CDR3 nucleotides read TGTGCCAGCAGCCAACGGACAGCCGAGGAGCAGTACTTC. It translates to CASSQRTAEEQYF.

The rearrangement links TRBV7-6 to TRBJ1-2, with unresolved D. The V end was cut by 2 bases, the J end by 1 base, with 14 bases between. CDR3 length: 16 residues. Germline CDR1 SGHVS, CDR2 FNYEAQ. The CDR3 coding sequence is TGTGCCAGCAGCTTACTCACCCGCTACTTTAACTATGGCTACACCTTC. This encodes CASSLLTRYFNYGYTF.

The V and J genes are TRBV2 and TRBJ2-1; 12 bases are a match to TRBD2. The CDR3 extends over 17 amino acids. Germline CDR1 SNHLY, CDR2 FYNNEI. V gave up 2 bases and J gave up 7 bases; unmatched junction bases: 9. CDR3 nucleotide sequence: TGTGCCAGCAGTGAAAGTCCCGCTAGCGGGGGGGAGAATGAGCAGTTCTTC. It codes for CASSESPASGGENEQFF. Together with reference TRBV2 and TRBJ2-1, the CDR3 gives the full variable domain: EPEVTQTPSHQVTQMGQEVILRCVPISNHLYFYWYRQILGQKVEFLVSFYNNEISEKSEIFDDQFSVERPDGSNFTLKIRSTKLEDSAMYFCASSESPASGGENEQFFGPGTRLTVL.

CDR3 sequence (DNA): TGCGCCAGCAGCCAAGGGAACAGGGTGCCCCCCGAGCAGTACTTC. Its translation: CASSQGNRVPPEQYF. V is TRBV4-1 and J is TRBJ2-7; D perhaps matches TRBD1 (6 bases). V was clipped by 1 base and J by 6 bases, with 16 bases between them. Germline loops: CDR1 MGHRA, CDR2 YSYEKL. The CDR3 consists of 15 residues.

This clone was found a few times. The chain has TRBV30 and TRBJ1-5, with TRBD1 as a possible D gene (5 bases). The germline V and J ends were trimmed by 5 bases and 7 bases, with 15 bases remaining between them. The CDR3 runs 13 residues. CDR1 GTSNPN and CDR2 SVGIG come from the germline V gene (reference sequence). The DNA of the CDR3 is TGTGCCTGGGAAGCAGGGTCGGGCCAGCCCCAGCATTTT. Translation: CAWEAGSGQPQHF.

A word on this clone: This specimen includes other DNA sequences encoding the same CDR3. This chain uses TRBV15 with TRBJ1-5; 8 bases fit TRBD1. The V gene's germline CDR1 is LNHNV and CDR2 YYDKDF (reference sequence). CDR3 size: 15 residues. V dropped 1 base and J dropped 3; count of bases not matched to a gene: 2. The CDR3 spells CATSRGTGSNQPQHF. As DNA, the CDR3 is TGTGCCACCAGCAGAGGGACAGGGTCCAATCAGCCCCAGCATTTT.

The table lists this clone with a count of one. The CDR3 spells CASSFRTDTPHYGYTF. In nucleotides, the CDR3 is TGTGCCAGCAGTTTTAGGACAGACACCCCCCACTATGGCTACACCTTC. The V gene is TRBV5-5, the J gene TRBJ1-2; tentative D call: TRBD1 (6 bases). Looked up from germline, CDR1 is SGHKS and CDR2 is YYEKEE (reference sequence). The CDR3 is 16 amino acids. The germline V and J ends were trimmed by 5 bases and 3 bases, with 20 bases remaining between them.

This rearrangement joins TRBV10-3 to TRBJ1-2; 9 nucleotides match TRBD1. CDR3 size: 20 residues. Trimming took 2 bases from V and 3 from J; bases not matched to a gene: 19. CDR1 and CDR2 (germline): ENHRY, SYGVKD. CDR3 region: CAISEKRTGEQGARDYGYTF. The DNA for the CDR3 is TGTGCCATCAGTGAGAAGAGGACCGGAGAACAGGGGGCTAGAGACTATGGCTACACCTTC.

The chain is built from TRBV11-2 and TRBJ1-1; tentative D call: TRBD1 (5 bases). The V and J ends lost 1 base and 4 bases respectively, with 16 bases between them. The CDR3 runs 16 residues. From germline, CDR1 is SGHAT and CDR2 FQNNGV. The chain's CDR3 is CASSLVPPGPGTEAFF. The CDR3 DNA is TGTGCCAGCAGCTTAGTTCCCCCAGGGCCCGGCACTGAAGCTTTCTTT. The whole variable domain, remainder taken from reference TRBV11-2 and TRBJ1-1, is EAGVAQSPRYKIIEKRQSVAFWCNPISGHATLYWYQQILGQGPKLLIQFQNNGVVDDSQLPKDRFSAERLKGVDSTLKIQPAKLEDSAVYLCASSLVPPGPGTEAFFGQGTRLTVV.

The CDR3 DNA sequence: TGTGCCACCAGACTAGCGGGAGCCAACAATGAGCAGTTCTTC. Protein sequence: CATRLAGANNEQFF. This chain joins TRBV28 and TRBJ2-1, with 12 bases matching TRBD2. The CDR3 covers 14 residues. With 10 bases clipped from V and 5 bases from J, the junction kept 6 bases outside the gene matches. CDR1 and CDR2 from the germline V gene are MDHEN and SYDVKM. Drawing the rest from reference TRBV28 and TRBJ2-1, the complete variable domain is DVKVTQSSRYLVKRTGEKVFLECVQDMDHENMFWYRQDPGLGLRLIYFSYDVKMKEKGDIPEGYSVSREKKERFSLILESASTNQTSMYLCATRLAGANNEQFFGPGTRLTVL.

Written as DNA, the CDR3 is TGTGCCACCGTACCGGGACAGGGTACCTATTATGGCTACACCTTC. Protein product: CATVPGQGTYYGYTF. V usage is TRBV28 and J usage is TRBJ1-2; 9 nucleotides match TRBD1. CDR3 length: 15 amino acids. Germline CDR1 is MDHEN and CDR2 is SYDVKM. Trimming removed 10 bases from V and 5 bases from J; junction bases left unmatched: 14.

The CDR3 reads CATSRVLKRGVGDTQYF. DNA of the CDR3: TGTGCCACCAGCAGAGTGCTGAAGCGGGGGGTAGGAGATACGCAGTATTTT. The chain combines TRBV15 with TRBJ2-3; 9 nucleotides match TRBD2. The length of the CDR3 is 17 residues. With V trimmed by 1 base and J by 5 bases, 10 bases remained unmatched. The germline CDR1 and CDR2 sequences are LNHNV and YYDKDF (reference sequence).

The rearrangement uses TRBV15 and TRBJ2-2, with 9 bases aligning to TRBD1. CDR1 is LNHNV and CDR2 is YYDKDF in the germline V gene (reference sequence). This CDR3 has 14 amino acids. The J segment lost 2 bases and the V segment lost 11 bases, leaving 6 bases of the junction unmatched. The DNA of the CDR3 is TGTGCCGTTGGGGGACAGGGCAACACCGGGGAGCTGTTTTTT. Translation gives CAVGGQGNTGELFF.

The chain is built from TRBV29-1 and TRBJ1-1; the D is unclear. The CDR3 extends over 13 amino acids. V dropped 7 bases and J dropped 1 base, with 13 bases sitting between them. From germline, CDR1 is SQVTM and CDR2 ANQGSEA. The CDR3 reads CSAAFAPNTEAFF. The DNA for the CDR3 is TGCAGCGCCGCGTTTGCTCCGAACACTGAAGCTTTCTTT.

The table lists this clone with a few counts. The rearrangement uses TRBV5-1 and TRBJ1-2; 8 positions match TRBD1. V dropped 0 bases and J dropped 4; count of bases not matched to a gene: 11. This CDR3 is built from 17 residues. In germline, CDR1 is SGHRS, CDR2 YFSETQ. CDR3 region: CASSLAVDDRGSYGYTF. In DNA form, the CDR3 reads TGCGCCAGCAGCTTGGCCGTAGATGACAGGGGAAGCTATGGCTACACCTTC.

V usage is TRBV3-1 (or the pseudogene TRBV3-2) and J usage is TRBJ2-3; 12 bases map to TRBD2. The CDR3 has 14 residues. V lost 1 base, J lost 10 bases, and 3 bases stayed unmatched. Germline assignment: CDR1 LGHDT and CDR2 YNNKEL (reference sequence). Here the CDR3 DNA reads TGTGCCAGCAGCCAAGGACTAGCGGGGGCCCCGCAGTATTTT. Its translation is CASSQGLAGAPQYF.

This clone was found once. The chain combines TRBV9 with TRBJ1-2; 8 bases map to TRBD1. In germline, CDR1 is SGDLS, CDR2 YYNGEE. The CDR3 extends over 15 amino acids. The V and J ends lost 0 bases and 4 bases, in that order; junction bases with no gene match: 5. In DNA form, the CDR3 reads TGTGCCAGCAGCGTAGCGGCAGGGGGCGGCTATGGCTACACCTTC. Its protein product is CASSVAAGGGYGYTF.